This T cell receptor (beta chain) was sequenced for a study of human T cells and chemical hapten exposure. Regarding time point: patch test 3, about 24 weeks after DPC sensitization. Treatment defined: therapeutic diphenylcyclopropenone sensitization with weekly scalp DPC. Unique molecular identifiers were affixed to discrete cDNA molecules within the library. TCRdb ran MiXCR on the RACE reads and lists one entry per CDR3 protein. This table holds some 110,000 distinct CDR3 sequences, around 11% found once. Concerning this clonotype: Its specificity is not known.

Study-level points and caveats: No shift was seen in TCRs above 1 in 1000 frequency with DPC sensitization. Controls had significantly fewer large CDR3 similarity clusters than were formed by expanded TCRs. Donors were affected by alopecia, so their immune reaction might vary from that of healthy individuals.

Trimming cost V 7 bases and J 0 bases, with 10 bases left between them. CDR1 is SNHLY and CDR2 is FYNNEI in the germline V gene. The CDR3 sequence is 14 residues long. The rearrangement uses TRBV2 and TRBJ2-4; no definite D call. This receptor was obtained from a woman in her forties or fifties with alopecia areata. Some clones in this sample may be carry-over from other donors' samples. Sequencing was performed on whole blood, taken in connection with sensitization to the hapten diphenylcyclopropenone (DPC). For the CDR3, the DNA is TGTGCCAGCATCGACGATATAGCCAAAAACATTCAGTACTTC. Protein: CASIDDIAKNIQYF.